This T cell receptor (beta chain) was found in a study of control samples from healthy donors and cancer patients (TCRdb year 2020). Library construction relied on the immunoSEQ multiplex PCR assay. TCRdb holds this immuneACCESS table with in-frame rearrangements only. Some clones are missing; in checked studies, unresolved V genes explain under half, and the rest has no known cause. The sample has around 140,000 clones on record, roughly 90% of them singletons. Jointly, the top ten make up more than 6.5% of the sample. Comments on this clone: This clone's antigen is unknown. Within one base of it there is no much larger clone, and no base qualities were kept.

The material sequenced was PBMCs. The source is a man in his fifties or sixties with head and neck cancer.

The CDR3 protein: CASSQDGWGQGNSPLHF. At the DNA level, the sequence is TGTGCCAGCAGCCAAGATGGGTGGGGACAGGGTAATTCACCCCTCCACTTT. Recombination joined TRBV3-1 (or the pseudogene TRBV3-2) with TRBJ1-6, with 9 junctional bases fitting TRBD1. CDR1 and CDR2 are read off the germline V gene (reference sequence) as LGHDT and YNNKEL. The CDR3 measures 17 amino acids from cysteine to phenylalanine. Here the CDR3 DNA is all that survives: 51 bases in frame from base 1. V loses 0 bases at its end and J loses 6 bases; junction bases beyond the gene matches: 6.